This TCR beta chain was sequenced in a study of cytomegalovirus exposure and HLA in healthy donors. Whole-study findings and limits: The CMV antigen specificity of a few CMV-associated chains was confirmed through in vitro analysis. Another analysis was done later, and it associated 17,000 or so TCR beta sequences with HLA alleles at 0.05 false discovery rate. When analyzed later, a missense DCLRE1C variant was found to be linked to TCR beta V- and J-gene trimming.

The CDR3 is 16 residues long. Germline values: CDR1 MNHEY, CDR2 SVGAGI. J was trimmed by 3 bases and V by 4 bases; bases with no gene match: 8. In the PCR, 60 Vbeta and 13 Jbeta primers were used. Data came from immunoSEQ multiplex PCR; TCRdb stores just in-frame clones and leaves some out. The sample contains about 130,000 clones, 75% of which appear only once. Details on this clone: Its antigen is unidentified.

The rearrangement joins TRBV6-5 to TRBJ1-3; TRBD1 matches 8 bases. The TCR originated in a woman in her forties or fifties in good health and CMV-seronegative. Source material: PBMCs. The CDR3 DNA follows: TGTGCCAGCAGTTCATTGCAGGGGGCGCGTGGAAACACCATATATTTT. Translated, it gives CASSSLQGARGNTIYF.